These 16 T cell receptor beta chains came from one sample sequenced in a study of cytomegalovirus exposure and HLA in healthy donors. The PCR ran on 60 Vbeta and 13 Jbeta primers. Produced via immunoSEQ multiplex PCR; TCRdb's table is partial and in-frame only. The table has tens of thousands of clones, about four fifths seen once. Sequenced input: PBMCs. The origin of the receptors is a man aged 50-59 years in good health and CMV-seronegative.

This chain connects TRBV25-1 to TRBJ1-5, with 7 bases lining up with TRBD1. This CDR3 has 14 amino acids. V lost 6 bases, J lost 6 bases, and 8 bases stayed unmatched. Germline-derived CDR1 and CDR2 are MGHDK and SYGVNS. The CDR3 is CASRMTGSGQPQHF. The CDR3 DNA follows: TGTGCCAGCAGAATGACAGGGTCGGGTCAGCCCCAGCATTTT.

V and J are TRBV2 and TRBJ2-1, with TRBD1 matching 7 bases. The CDR3 sequence is 11 residues long. The germline V gene has CDR1 SNHLY and CDR2 FYNNEI. V dropped 6 bases and J dropped 16; count of bases not matched to a gene: 9. The CDR3: CASRDGQVGFF. For the CDR3, the DNA is TGTGCCAGCAGAGACGGACAGGTAGGCTTCTTC.

A word on this clone: Other DNA sequences in the sample encode the same CDR3. V is TRBV2 and J is TRBJ2-5; the D is unclear. The CDR3 extends over 11 amino acids. V shed 8 bases and J shed 2 bases, with 6 bases lying between them. Germline loops: CDR1 SNHLY, CDR2 FYNNEI. Here the CDR3 DNA reads TGTGCCAGCCGAGAGCAAGAGACCCAGTACTTC. Amino acids: CASREQETQYF.

This chain uses TRBV6-5 with TRBJ1-1, with unresolved D. CDR3 length: 14 amino acids. Germline assignment: CDR1 MNHEY and CDR2 SVGAGI. V lost 5 bases and J lost 6, with 16 bases in between. The CDR3 is CASSPPGLSAEAFF. DNA for the CDR3: TGTGCCAGCAGTCCCCCAGGTTTATCGGCTGAAGCTTTCTTT.

The rearrangement links TRBV27 to TRBJ1-4, with D possibly being TRBD1 (5 bases). The germline gives CDR1 MNHEY, CDR2 SMNVEV (reference sequence). The CDR3 has 15 residues. The ends were cut back, 1 base at V and 6 bases at J, with 12 bases in the middle. CDR3 amino acids: CASSLFAGFDEKLFF. The DNA of the CDR3 is TGTGCCAGCAGTTTATTTGCAGGGTTCGATGAAAAACTGTTTTTT.

J is TRBJ2-6 and V is TRBV28; D might be TRBD2 (5 bases). Germline CDR1 and CDR2: MDHEN and SYDVKM. The CDR3 runs to 17 residues. Trimming took 1 base from V and 0 from J, leaving 10 bases between them. The CDR3 reads CASSLSGISSGANVLTF. The CDR3 region has the DNA TGTGCCAGCAGTTTATCGGGGATATCCTCTGGGGCCAACGTCCTGACTTTC.

V gene TRBV18 combines with J gene TRBJ2-2; 8 bases agree with TRBD2. The J segment lost 0 bases and the V segment lost 5 bases, leaving 5 bases of the junction unmatched. This CDR3 spans 16 amino acids. Germline V gives CDR1 KGHSH, CDR2 LQKENI. The CDR3 bases are TGTGCCAGCTCAATGAGCGGGGGTTCGAACACCGGGGAGCTGTTTTTT. It codes for CASSMSGGSNTGELFF. Supplemented by reference TRBV18 and TRBJ2-2, the full variable domain reads NAGVMQNPRHLVRRRGQEARLRCSPMKGHSHVYWYRQLPEEGLKFMVYLQKENIIDESGMPKERFSAEFPKEGPSILRIQQVVRGDSAAYFCASSMSGGSNTGELFFGEGSRLTVL.

V gene TRBV19 combines with J gene TRBJ2-7; 7 bases agree with TRBD1. This CDR3 is built from 15 residues. Unmatched junction bases numbered 15, after V lost 9 bases and J lost 4 bases. Germline CDR1 and CDR2: LNHDA and SQIVND (reference sequence). In nucleotides, the CDR3 is TGTGCCAGCACAACCCGACAGGGCGGAATATACGAGCAGTACTTC. This gives the protein CASTTRQGGIYEQYF.

The chain uses TRBV18 and TRBJ2-5, with D uncertain. Germline CDR1 is KGHSH and CDR2 is LQKENI. V gave up 1 base and J gave up 1 base, with 7 bases separating them. This CDR3 has 14 residues. In DNA, the CDR3 is TGTGCCAGCTCACCACTGGCAGTCCAAGAGACCCAGTACTTC. This encodes CASSPLAVQETQYF.

The chain links TRBV7-3 to TRBJ2-2; 7 bases fit TRBD1. From germline, CDR1 is SGHTA and CDR2 FQGTGA. V gave up 2 bases and J gave up 6 bases; unmatched junction bases: 0. This CDR3 has 13 residues. The CDR3 DNA reads as TGTGCCAGCAGCTTACAGGGGGCCGGGGAGCTGTTTTTT. It encodes CASSLQGAGELFF.

The chain recombines TRBV11-1 with TRBJ1-5; no firm D call. The germline V and J ends were trimmed by 2 bases and 7 bases, with 9 bases remaining between them. The CDR3 contains 13 residues. Germline V CDR1 and CDR2: SGHAT, FQDESV (reference sequence). CDR3 in DNA: TGTGCCAGCAGCTTACTGTCGGGGCAGCCCCAGCATTTT. It is translated as CASSLLSGQPQHF.

This clone was seen just once. The genes are TRBV5-1 and TRBJ2-1, with TRBD2 matching 10 bases. Germline V CDR1 and CDR2: SGHRS, YFSETQ. The CDR3 consists of 18 residues. The V and J ends lost 3 bases and 2 bases, in that order; junction bases with no gene match: 11. The CDR3 reads CASSWFSSGSFAYNEQFF. The CDR3 DNA is TGCGCCAGCAGCTGGTTTTCTAGCGGGAGTTTTGCCTACAATGAGCAGTTCTTC. The full variable domain, with the rest looked up from reference TRBV5-1 and TRBJ2-1, is KAGVTQTPRYLIKTRGQQVTLSCSPISGHRSVSWYQQTPGQGLQFLFEYFSETQRNKGNFPGRFSGRQFSNSRSEMNVSTLELGDSALYLCASSWFSSGSFAYNEQFFGPGTRLTVL.

The chain carries TRBV7-2 and TRBJ2-1, with 7 bases identical to TRBD1. There are 15 residues in the CDR3. Germline V gene data show CDR1 as SGHTA and CDR2 as FQGNSA. Unmatched junction bases numbered 11, after V lost 5 bases and J lost 7 bases. The CDR3: CASSPHEGAGNEQFF. CDR3 in DNA: TGTGCCAGCAGCCCCCACGAGGGGGCAGGGAATGAGCAGTTCTTC.

J is TRBJ2-5 and V is TRBV28; 7 nucleotides line up with TRBD1. TRBJ2-7 matches the DNA end more closely, so the J call is doubtful. The CDR3 extends over 15 amino acids. Germline V lookup: CDR1 MDHEN, CDR2 SYDVKM. In DNA form, the CDR3 reads TGTGCCAGCAGCTCTGGGACAGCCATCTCCTACGAGCAGTACTTC. It codes for CASSSGTAISYEQYF.

This CDR3 reads CASSPGTSGVADTQYF. The CDR3 nucleotides are TGTGCCAGCAGCCCGGGGACTAGCGGGGTAGCCGATACGCAGTATTTT. J is TRBJ2-3 and V is TRBV7-2, with TRBD2 identical over 13 bases. The junction had 8 bases not matched to a gene; V was cut back by 5 bases and J by 6 bases. Germline CDR1 is SGHTA and CDR2 is FQGNSA. The CDR3 spans 16 residues.

The count of this clone is one. The chain carries TRBV5-1 and TRBJ2-6; D is perhaps TRBD2 (6 bases). This CDR3 contains 16 residues. V lost 2 bases and J 0 bases, leaving 9 bases between the germline ends. CDR1 and CDR2 from the germline V gene are SGHRS and YFSETQ. The CDR3 loop reads CASSFSGDSGANVLTF. The CDR3 DNA reads TGCGCCAGCAGCTTTAGCGGTGACTCTGGGGCCAACGTCCTGACTTTC.